These 10 T cell receptor beta chains originate from one sample sequenced in a study of T cell responses to AZD1222 COVID-19 vaccine. Repertoires were generated with immunoSEQ multiplex PCR, while TCRdb's copy carries only in-frame clones and drops some. The table shows about 170,000 clones, with about nine tenths occurring only once. Sequences were derived from peripheral blood, sampled on day 0 of AZD1222 vaccination. The receptor set was obtained from an adult in good health.

V gene TRBV11-2 combines with J gene TRBJ2-5; D is perhaps TRBD1 (6 bases). With 5 bases removed from V and 3 bases from J, the gap between germline ends came to 13 bases. Germline lookup yields CDR1 SGHAT and CDR2 FQNNGV. The CDR3 length is 14 residues. The CDR3 loop reads CASSMTGWEETQYF. The CDR3, as DNA: TGTGCCAGCAGCATGACAGGTTGGGAAGAGACCCAGTACTTC.

This clone was recorded only once. J is TRBJ2-7 and V is TRBV10-3, with 7 bases fitting TRBD1. Germline CDR1 reads ENHRY; CDR2 reads SYGVKD. This CDR3 has 15 residues. V dropped 2 bases and J dropped 0; count of bases not matched to a gene: 4. The CDR3 DNA follows: TGTGCCATCAGTGAGCGGGACAGACCCTCCTACGAGCAGTACTTC. It codes for CAISERDRPSYEQYF.

This clone was seen only once. The CDR3: CASSLAGVGQPGNTQYF. The CDR3 DNA reads as TGCGCCAGCAGCTTGGCCGGGGTGGGACAGCCGGGGAATACGCAGTATTTT. This chain uses TRBV5-1 with TRBJ2-3; 7 positions match TRBD1. Germline V gene data show CDR1 as SGHRS and CDR2 as YFSETQ. The V segment lost 0 bases and the J segment 7 bases; nucleotides outside the gene matches: 14. The CDR3 covers 17 residues.

The count of this clone is one. The rearrangement joins TRBV6-2 or TRBV6-3 to TRBJ2-7, with 9 nucleotides matching TRBD1. The CDR3 runs to 16 residues. J lost 3 bases, V lost 6 bases, and 12 bases had no gene match. CDR1 and CDR2 (germline): MNHEY, SVGEGT. CDR3: CASSPRGTGKGYEQYF. DNA for the CDR3: TGTGCCAGCAGCCCAAGGGGGACAGGGAAAGGCTACGAGCAGTACTTC.

As DNA, the CDR3 is TGTGCCAGCAGCTTTGTGAGGGGGGGTGCTAGGACAGAAAAGAACACTGAAGCTTTCTTT. Translating it yields CASSFVRGGARTEKNTEAFF. The chain joins TRBV5-8 to TRBJ1-1; D perhaps matches TRBD1 (6 bases). The ends were cut back, 2 bases at V and 1 base at J, with 27 bases in the middle. The CDR3 runs to 20 residues. The V gene's germline CDR1 is SGHTS and CDR2 YDEGEE.

This chain links TRBV4-1 with TRBJ1-4; TRBD1 might be the D (5 bases). The V end was cut by 0 bases, the J end by 0 bases, with 17 bases between. This CDR3 region has 19 residues. The V gene's germline CDR1 is MGHRA and CDR2 YSYEKL. CDR3 loop: CASSQDGRQTYATNEKLFF. In nucleotides, the CDR3 is TGCGCCAGCAGCCAAGATGGAAGACAGACTTATGCAACTAATGAAAAACTGTTTTTT.

The V gene is TRBV7-3, the J gene TRBJ2-1, with TRBD1 matching over 7 bases. With 5 bases clipped from V and 0 bases from J, the junction kept 7 bases outside the gene matches. CDR3 length equals 16 residues. The germline CDR1 and CDR2 sequences are SGHTA and FQGTGA. The CDR3 loop reads CASSPREGASYNEQFF. The CDR3 coding sequence is TGTGCCAGCAGCCCCCGAGAGGGGGCCTCCTACAATGAGCAGTTCTTC.

The chain has TRBV9 and TRBJ2-5; 9 bases line up with TRBD1. Per the germline V gene, CDR1 is SGDLS and CDR2 is YYNGEE. CDR3 length: 14 amino acids. J lost 3 bases, V lost 4 bases, and 4 bases had no gene match. CDR3 region: CASSPGQGKETQYF. CDR3 DNA sequence: TGTGCCAGCAGCCCCGGACAGGGGAAAGAGACCCAGTACTTC.

This clone was recorded only once. The genes are TRBV3-1 (or the pseudogene TRBV3-2) and TRBJ2-5, with 10 bases lining up with TRBD2. Germline V gene sequence: CDR1 LGHDT, CDR2 YNNKEL (reference sequence). This CDR3 is 13 amino acids long. The trim removed 6 bases at V and 2 bases at J, leaving 0 bases unmatched. CDR3 loop: CASRLAGQETQYF. CDR3 nucleotides: TGTGCCAGCAGACTAGCGGGGCAAGAGACCCAGTACTTC.

CDR3 nucleotide sequence: TGTGCCAGTACTACTCGAACCAAGAACACTGAAGCTTTCTTT. This translates into CASTTRTKNTEAFF. The V gene is TRBV19, the J gene TRBJ1-1; D unclear. The germline gives CDR1 LNHDA, CDR2 SQIVND (reference sequence). This CDR3 spans 14 amino acids. Trimming pared 7 bases from V and 1 base from J, leaving 13 bases between. The full variable domain, in which reference TRBV19 and TRBJ1-1 provide the parts outside the CDR3, is DGGITQSPKYLFRKEGQNVTLSCEQNLNHDAMYWYRQDPGQGLRLIYYSQIVNDFQKGDIAEGYSVSREKKESFPLTVTSAQKNPTAFYLCASTTRTKNTEAFFGQGTRLTVV.